These 13 T cell receptor beta chains came from one sample sequenced in a study of cytotoxic CD8 clonotypes in ibrutinib-treated CLL. Sequencing was performed with immunoSEQ multiplex PCR; in TCRdb, only in-frame clones are kept and a portion is missing. The sample yields under 150,000 clones, around 84% seen once. The sample here was PBMCs, taken after 24 months of ibrutinib treatment. The receptors here all came from a human donor with chronic lymphocytic leukemia.

This clone was seen a few times. The chain is built from TRBV19 and TRBJ1-2, with TRBD1 as a possible D gene (5 bases). Germline CDR1 LNHDA, CDR2 SQIVND (reference sequence). The V end lost 4 bases, the J end lost 9 bases, and 18 bases lay between the germline ends. The CDR3 length is 14 residues. The CDR3 protein is CASSTGPLEGSYTF. In DNA form, the CDR3 reads TGTGCCAGTAGTACGGGACCCCTCGAGGGGAGCTACACCTTC.

The rearrangement links TRBV6-5 to TRBJ1-1; D call uncertain. The germline V gene encodes CDR1 MNHEY and CDR2 SVGAGI. The CDR3 runs 12 residues. V dropped 4 bases and J dropped 11 bases, with 14 bases sitting between them. The CDR3 region has the DNA TGTGCCAGCAGTTCCCGGACCGCTGGGGCTTTCTTT. Translated, it gives CASSSRTAGAFF.

V usage is TRBV4-2 and J usage is TRBJ2-5, with a possible D match to TRBD1 (6 bases). V was trimmed by 4 bases and J by 5 bases, leaving 14 bases between them. The CDR3 length is 14 residues. Germline V gene data show CDR1 as LGHNA and CDR2 as YNFKEQ. The CDR3 sequence: CASSLSRQGETQYF. The CDR3 DNA is TGTGCCAGCAGCCTCTCCCGGCAGGGGGAGACCCAGTACTTC.

The gene calls are TRBV5-1 and TRBJ2-5; D gene unclear. This CDR3 is built from 14 residues. Germline V gene sequence: CDR1 SGHRS, CDR2 YFSETQ. The V end was cut by 4 bases, the J end by 5 bases, with 15 bases between. The CDR3 loop reads CASSPAPGWETQYF. The CDR3 region has the DNA TGCGCCAGCAGCCCTGCCCCAGGATGGGAGACCCAGTACTTC.

The rearrangement uses TRBV14 and TRBJ1-1; D uncertain. The CDR3 is made up of 15 amino acids. Trimming left V 0 bases short and J 3 bases short, with 11 bases between. The germline V gene encodes CDR1 SGHDN and CDR2 FVKESK. The CDR3: CASSQDSGIDTEAFF. CDR3 nucleotides: TGTGCCAGCAGCCAAGATTCGGGGATAGACACTGAAGCTTTCTTT.

The table lists this clone with a count of one. This rearrangement joins TRBV5-1 to TRBJ2-2; TRBD1 matches at 9 bases. Germline V gene lookup returns CDR1 SGHRS and CDR2 YFSETQ. The CDR3 extends over 17 amino acids. V lost 2 bases and J lost 3; bases outside the gene matches: 8. The CDR3 spells CASSFGPRTGDTGELFF. CDR3 DNA sequence: TGCGCCAGCAGCTTCGGCCCGAGGACAGGGGACACCGGGGAGCTGTTTTTT.

The chain is built from TRBV4-3 and TRBJ1-2; D possibly corresponds to TRBD1 (5 bases). In germline, CDR1 is LGHNA, CDR2 YSLEER. The CDR3 has 15 amino acids. Trimming took 1 base from V and 3 from J, leaving 12 bases between them. The CDR3 protein is CASSQGAGFDYGYTF. In nucleotides, the CDR3 is TGCGCCAGCAGCCAAGGGGCAGGGTTCGACTATGGCTACACCTTC.

V and J are TRBV30 and TRBJ2-2, with D perhaps given as TRBD1 or TRBD2 (6 bases each). Trimming stripped 2 bases from V and 8 bases from J, with 12 bases between. CDR1 is GTSNPN and CDR2 is SVGIG in the germline V gene (reference sequence). This CDR3 contains 13 residues. Here the CDR3 DNA reads TGTGCCTGGAGTAATGGGGGGCTGGGGGAGCTGTTTTTT. As protein: CAWSNGGLGELFF.

The V and J genes are TRBV30 and TRBJ2-1, with D perhaps matching TRBD2 (5 bases). This CDR3 contains 13 residues. The V and J ends lost 2 bases and 7 bases respectively, with 12 bases between them. Looked up from germline, CDR1 is GTSNPN and CDR2 is SVGIG (reference sequence). CDR3 region: CAWSLRTGNEQFF. CDR3 DNA sequence: TGTGCCTGGAGTCTCCGGACGGGGAATGAGCAGTTCTTC.

The chain has TRBV5-6 and TRBJ1-2; no clear D gene. The V gene's germline CDR1 is SGHDT and CDR2 YYEEEE. Between the trimmed V and J ends, which lost 0 bases and 0 bases, there was a span of 6 bases. The CDR3 runs 14 residues. The CDR3 region has the DNA TGTGCCAGCAGCTTGGGATCAGCTAACTATGGCTACACCTTC. Residues: CASSLGSANYGYTF.

The chain employs TRBV4-1 and TRBJ2-3; TRBD2 matches 13 bases. This CDR3 is 19 amino acids long. The V gene end was trimmed by 1 base and the J gene end by 1 base; junction bases not matched to a gene: 8. The V gene's germline CDR1 is MGHRA and CDR2 YSYEKL. The chain's CDR3 is CASSQVKPGTSGGTDTQYF. CDR3 nucleotides: TGCGCCAGCAGCCAAGTCAAGCCCGGGACTAGCGGGGGCACAGATACGCAGTATTTT.

The J gene is TRBJ2-3, the V gene TRBV10-1; TRBD1 agrees at 8 bases. The CDR3 contains 16 residues. The ends lost 5 bases at V and 8 bases at J; junction bases unmatched: 15. The germline V gene has CDR1 WNHNN and CDR2 SYGVQD (reference sequence). The CDR3 region has the DNA TGCGCCAGCAGTATCAAAGACAGGGGCCCATGGGGTACGCAGTATTTT. Residues: CASSIKDRGPWGTQYF.

In this sample, this clone turned up once. The chain combines TRBV6-5 with TRBJ2-1; tentatively, D is TRBD1 or TRBD2 (7 bases each). From germline, CDR1 is MNHEY and CDR2 SVGAGI. CDR3 length equals 16 residues. Deletions cut 4 bases from V and 2 bases from J, with 15 bases between. The DNA for the CDR3 is TGTGCCAGCAGTTCTCAGGGGGGGCCGCCCTACAATGAGCAGTTCTTC. It yields the protein CASSSQGGPPYNEQFF.